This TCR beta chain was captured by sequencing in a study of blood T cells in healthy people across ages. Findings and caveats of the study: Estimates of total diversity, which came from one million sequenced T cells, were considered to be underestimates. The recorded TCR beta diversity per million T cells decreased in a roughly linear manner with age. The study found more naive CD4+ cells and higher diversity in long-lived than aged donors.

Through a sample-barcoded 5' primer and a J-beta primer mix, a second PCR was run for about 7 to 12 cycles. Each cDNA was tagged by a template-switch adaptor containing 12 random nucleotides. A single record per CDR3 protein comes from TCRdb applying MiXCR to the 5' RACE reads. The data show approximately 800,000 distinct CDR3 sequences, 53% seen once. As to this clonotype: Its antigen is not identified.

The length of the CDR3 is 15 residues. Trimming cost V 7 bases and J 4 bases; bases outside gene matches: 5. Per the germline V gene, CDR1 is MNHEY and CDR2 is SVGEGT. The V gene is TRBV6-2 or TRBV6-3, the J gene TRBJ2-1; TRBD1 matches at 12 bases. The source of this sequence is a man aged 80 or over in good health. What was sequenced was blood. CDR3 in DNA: TGTGCCAGCAAAGGGACAGGGGGCTTTTACAATGAGCAGTTCTTC. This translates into CASKGTGGFYNEQFF.